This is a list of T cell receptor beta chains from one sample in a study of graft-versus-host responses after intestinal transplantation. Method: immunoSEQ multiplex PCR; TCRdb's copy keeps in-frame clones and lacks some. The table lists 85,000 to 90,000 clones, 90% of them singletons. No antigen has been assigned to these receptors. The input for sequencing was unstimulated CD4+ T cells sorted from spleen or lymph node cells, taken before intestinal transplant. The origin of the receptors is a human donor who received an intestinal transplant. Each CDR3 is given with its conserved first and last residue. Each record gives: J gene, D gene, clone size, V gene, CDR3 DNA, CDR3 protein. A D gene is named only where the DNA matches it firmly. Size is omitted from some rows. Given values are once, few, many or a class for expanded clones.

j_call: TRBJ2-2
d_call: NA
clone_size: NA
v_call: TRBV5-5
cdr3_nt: TGTGCCAGCTCCCCGTTGGCGGAAGGCGGGGAGCTGTTTTTT
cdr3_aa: CASSPLAEGGELFF

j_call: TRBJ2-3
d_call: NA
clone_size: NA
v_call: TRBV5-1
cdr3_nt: TGCGCCAGCAGCTTCGGATCAGGGGTAGATACGCAGTATTTT
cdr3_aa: CASSFGSGVDTQYF

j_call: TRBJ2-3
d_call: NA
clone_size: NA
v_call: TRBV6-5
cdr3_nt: TGTGCCAGCAGGGCACAGTGGAAGGATACGCAGTATTTT
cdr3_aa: CASRAQWKDTQYF

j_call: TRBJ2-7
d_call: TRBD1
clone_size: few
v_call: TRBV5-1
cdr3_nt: TGCGCCAGCAGCGGGACAGGGGGCCTCTACGAGCAGTACTTC
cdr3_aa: CASSGTGGLYEQYF

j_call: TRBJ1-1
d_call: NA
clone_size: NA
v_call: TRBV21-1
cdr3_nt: TGTGCCAGCAGCGCCCCCCGACAGGGGCGGAACACTGAAGCTTTCTTT
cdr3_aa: CASSAPRQGRNTEAFF

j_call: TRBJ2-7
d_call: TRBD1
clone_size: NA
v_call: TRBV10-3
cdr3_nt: TGTGCCATCAGAACCGGGACAGACGTATACGAGCAGTACTTC
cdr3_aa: CAIRTGTDVYEQYF

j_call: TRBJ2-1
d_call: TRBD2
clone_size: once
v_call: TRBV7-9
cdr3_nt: TGTGCCAGCAGCTCCCTGAGCGGGACTTTCTACAATGAGCAGTTCTTC
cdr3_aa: CASSSLSGTFYNEQFF

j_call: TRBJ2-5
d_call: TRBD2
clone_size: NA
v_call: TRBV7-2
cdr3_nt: TGTGCCAGCACCCCACAGCGGGGCAACCAAGAGACCCAGTACTTC
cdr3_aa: CASTPQRGNQETQYF

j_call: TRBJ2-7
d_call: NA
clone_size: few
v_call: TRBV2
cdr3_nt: TGTGCCAGCAGCCCGGCCTACGAGCAGTACTTC
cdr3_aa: CASSPAYEQYF

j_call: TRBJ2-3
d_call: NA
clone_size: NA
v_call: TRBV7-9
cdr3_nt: TGTGCCAGCAGCCCTCAGACAGATACGCAGTATTTT
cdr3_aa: CASSPQTDTQYF

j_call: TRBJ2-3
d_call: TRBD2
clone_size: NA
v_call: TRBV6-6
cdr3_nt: TGTGCCAGCAGACTAGCGGGGGGGCGAGCAGATACGCAGTATTTT
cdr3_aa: CASRLAGGRADTQYF

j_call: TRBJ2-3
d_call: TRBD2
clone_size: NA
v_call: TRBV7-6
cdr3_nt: TGTGCCAGCAGCTCTTTGTTGCGGGGGGGGGCAGATACGCAGTATTTT
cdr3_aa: CASSSLLRGGADTQYF

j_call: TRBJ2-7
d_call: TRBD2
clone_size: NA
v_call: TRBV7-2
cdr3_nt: TGTGCCAGCAGCCTGGGGGGGGGTGGCGAGCAGTACTTC
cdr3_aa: CASSLGGGGEQYF

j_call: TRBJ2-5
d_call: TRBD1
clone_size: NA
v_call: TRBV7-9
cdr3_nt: TGTGCCAGCAGGACAGGGGGGATGGAGACCCAGTACTTC
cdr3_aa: CASRTGGMETQYF

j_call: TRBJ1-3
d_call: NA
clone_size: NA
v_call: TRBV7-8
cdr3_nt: TGTGCCAGCAGCTTAGGGCTCGGGGGGAGTGGAAACACCATATATTTT
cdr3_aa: CASSLGLGGSGNTIYF

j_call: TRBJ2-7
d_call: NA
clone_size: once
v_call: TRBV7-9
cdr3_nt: TGTGCCAGCAGCCCCCCGGTCGCAACCTACGAGCAGTACTTC
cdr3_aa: CASSPPVATYEQYF

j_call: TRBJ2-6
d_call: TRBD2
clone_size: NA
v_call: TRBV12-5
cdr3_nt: TGTGCTAGTGGTTTGGCGGGGGGGGCTGGGGCCAACGTCCTGACTTTC
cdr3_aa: CASGLAGGAGANVLTF

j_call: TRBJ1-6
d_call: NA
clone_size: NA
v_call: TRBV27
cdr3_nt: TGTGCCAGCTCACCCGCGGGCAGAAGCTCCTATAATTCACCCCTCCACTTT
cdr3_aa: CASSPAGRSSYNSPLHF

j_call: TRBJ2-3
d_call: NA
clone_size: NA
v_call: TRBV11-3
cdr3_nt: TGTGCCAGCAGCCGAACAGCCGATACGCAGTATTTT
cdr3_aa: CASSRTADTQYF

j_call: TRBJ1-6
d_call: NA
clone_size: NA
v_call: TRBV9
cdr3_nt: TGTGCCAGCAGCGACCGAACAGGGCAGAGTAATTCACCCCTCCACTTT
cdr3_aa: CASSDRTGQSNSPLHF

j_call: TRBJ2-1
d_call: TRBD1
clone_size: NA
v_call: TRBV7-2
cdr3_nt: TGTGCCAGCAGCCTACAGACAGGGAACCACAATGAGCAGTTCTTC
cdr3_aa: CASSLQTGNHNEQFF

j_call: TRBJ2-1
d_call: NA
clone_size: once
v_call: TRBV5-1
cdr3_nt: TGCGCCAGCACCCGGGGGGCGGAGGCTGAGCAGTTCTTC
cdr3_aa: CASTRGAEAEQFF

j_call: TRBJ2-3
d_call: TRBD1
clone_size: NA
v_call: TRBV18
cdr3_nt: TGTGCCAGCTCAAGGGACAGGGATACGCAGTATTTT
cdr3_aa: CASSRDRDTQYF

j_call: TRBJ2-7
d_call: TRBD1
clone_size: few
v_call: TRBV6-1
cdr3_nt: TGTGCCAGCAGTGTGGGACAGGGTTGGGGCTACGAGCAGTACTTC
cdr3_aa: CASSVGQGWGYEQYF

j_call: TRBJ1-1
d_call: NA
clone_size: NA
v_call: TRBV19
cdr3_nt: TGTGCCAGTAGCCGAGTTTGGGCCCTGGGTACTGAAGCTTTCTTT
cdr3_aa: CASSRVWALGTEAFF

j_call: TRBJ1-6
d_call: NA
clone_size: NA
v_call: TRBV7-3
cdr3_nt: TGTGCCAGCAGCCTAAGCGCCTTTAATTCACCCCTCCACTTT
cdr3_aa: CASSLSAFNSPLHF

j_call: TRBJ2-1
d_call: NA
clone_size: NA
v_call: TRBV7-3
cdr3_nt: TGTGCCACCGCCCGCCTTCTAGCAGGTGAGCAGTTCTTC
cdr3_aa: CATARLLAGEQFF

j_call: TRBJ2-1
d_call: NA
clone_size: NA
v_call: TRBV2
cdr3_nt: TGTGCCAGCAGCCAGCCCAGCCGGGGGGCCCACAATGAGCAGTTCTTC
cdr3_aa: CASSQPSRGAHNEQFF

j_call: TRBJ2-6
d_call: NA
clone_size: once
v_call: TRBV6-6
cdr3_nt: TGTGCCAGCAGTTACTCTGACATCGGGGCCAACGTCCTGACTTTC
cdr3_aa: CASSYSDIGANVLTF

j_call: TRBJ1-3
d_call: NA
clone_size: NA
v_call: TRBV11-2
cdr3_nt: TGTGCCAGCACCCCAGGCCTCTCTGGAAACACCATATATTTT
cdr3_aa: CASTPGLSGNTIYF

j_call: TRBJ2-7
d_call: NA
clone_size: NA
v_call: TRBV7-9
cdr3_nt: TGTGCCAGCAGCCCTCCCGGGGTCTCCTACGAGCAGTACTTC
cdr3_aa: CASSPPGVSYEQYF

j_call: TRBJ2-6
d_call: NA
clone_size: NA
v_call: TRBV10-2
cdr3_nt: TGCGCCAGCAGTGAGCTGGCGGTAGGAGGGGCCAACGTCCTGACTTTC
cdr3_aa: CASSELAVGGANVLTF

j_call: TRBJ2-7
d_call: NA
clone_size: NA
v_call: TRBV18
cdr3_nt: TGTGCCAGCTCACCTAGCTCCTACGAGCAGTACTTC
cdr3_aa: CASSPSSYEQYF

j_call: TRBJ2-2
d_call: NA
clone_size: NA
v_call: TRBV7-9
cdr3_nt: TGTGCCAGCAGCTCCAACAGGGTGGGGACCGGGGAGCTGTTTTTT
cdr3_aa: CASSSNRVGTGELFF

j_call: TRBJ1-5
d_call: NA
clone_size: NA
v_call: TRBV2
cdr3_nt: TGTGCCAGCAGCGCCATTGTGGGGGCAGGTGGCAATCAGCCCCAGCATTTT
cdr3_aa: CASSAIVGAGGNQPQHF

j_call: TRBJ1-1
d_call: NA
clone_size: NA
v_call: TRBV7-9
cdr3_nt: TGTGCCAGCAGCTTAGGTCCCGTCGGCACTGAAGCTTTCTTT
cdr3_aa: CASSLGPVGTEAFF

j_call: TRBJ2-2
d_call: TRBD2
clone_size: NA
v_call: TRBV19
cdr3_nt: TGTGCCAGTAGTATCACTAGCGGGCGGGGGGAGCTGTTTTTT
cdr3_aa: CASSITSGRGELFF

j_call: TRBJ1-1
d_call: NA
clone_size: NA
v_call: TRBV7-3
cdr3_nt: TGTGCCAGCAAACCGACCGGGGGGTCGTGGGAAGCTTTCTTT
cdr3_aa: CASKPTGGSWEAFF

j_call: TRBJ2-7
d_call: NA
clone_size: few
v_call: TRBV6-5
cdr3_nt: TGTGCCAGCAGTTACGGGCAGGGGTCTACCTACGAGCAGTACTTC
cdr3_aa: CASSYGQGSTYEQYF

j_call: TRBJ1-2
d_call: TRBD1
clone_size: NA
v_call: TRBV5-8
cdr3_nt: TGTGCCAGCAGGTCGGGGACGGGACAGAGCTATGGCTACACCTTC
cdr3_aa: CASRSGTGQSYGYTF

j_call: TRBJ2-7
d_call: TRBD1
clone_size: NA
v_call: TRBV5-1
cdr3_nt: TGCGCCAGCAGCCCCGGGACAGGGGGCGGCGAGCAGTACTTC
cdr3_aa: CASSPGTGGGEQYF

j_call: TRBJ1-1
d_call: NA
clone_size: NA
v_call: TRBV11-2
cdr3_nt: TGTGCCAGCAGCTTTGCGGGGACTGAAGCTTTCTTT
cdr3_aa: CASSFAGTEAFF

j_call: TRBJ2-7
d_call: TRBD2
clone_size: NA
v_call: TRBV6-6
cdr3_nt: TGTGCCAGCAGCCTCACTAGCGGGGGGACCTACGAGCAGTACTTC
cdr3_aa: CASSLTSGGTYEQYF

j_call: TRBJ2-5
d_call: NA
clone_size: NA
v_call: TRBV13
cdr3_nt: TGTGCCAGCAGCCAGCGGGCGCTACAAGAGACCCAGTACTTC
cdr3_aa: CASSQRALQETQYF

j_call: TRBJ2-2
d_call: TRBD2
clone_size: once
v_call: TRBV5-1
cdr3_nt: TGCGCCAGCAGCTGGGAACCACTAGCGGGGTTGGTCACCGGGGAGCTGTTTTTT
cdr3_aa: CASSWEPLAGLVTGELFF

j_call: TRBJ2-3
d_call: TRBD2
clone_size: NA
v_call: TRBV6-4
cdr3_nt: TGTGCCAGCAGTGAGGGTAGCGGGGGTGCAGATACGCAGTATTTT
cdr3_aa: CASSEGSGGADTQYF

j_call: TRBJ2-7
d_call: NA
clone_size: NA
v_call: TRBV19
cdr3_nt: TGTGCCAGTTCGGGGGGGACAGGGCGCTACGAGCAGTACTTC
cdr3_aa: CASSGGTGRYEQYF

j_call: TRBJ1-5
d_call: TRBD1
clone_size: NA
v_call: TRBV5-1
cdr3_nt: TGCGCCAGCAGCCTCGGGACAGGGGGCTCTCAGCCCCAGCATTTT
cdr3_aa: CASSLGTGGSQPQHF

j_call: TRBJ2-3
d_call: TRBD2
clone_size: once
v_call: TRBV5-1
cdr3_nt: TGCGCCAGCAGCGGTGGGACTAGCGAAAACACAGATACGCAGTATTTT
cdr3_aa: CASSGGTSENTDTQYF

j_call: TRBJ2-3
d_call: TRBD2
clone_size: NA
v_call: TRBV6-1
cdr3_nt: TGTGCCAGCAGTGATCGGCTAGCGGGGACGGAGAAGAGCACAGATACGCAGTATTTT
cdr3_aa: CASSDRLAGTEKSTDTQYF

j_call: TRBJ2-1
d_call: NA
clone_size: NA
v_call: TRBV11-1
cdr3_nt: TGTGCCAGCAGCGTCCCGACTAGTGCCTACAATGAGCAGTTCTTC
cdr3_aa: CASSVPTSAYNEQFF

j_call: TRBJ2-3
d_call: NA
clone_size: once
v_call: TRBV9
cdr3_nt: TGTGCCAGCAGCGTCGGGTTGGGGGCCACTAGCACAGATACGCAGTATTTT
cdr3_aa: CASSVGLGATSTDTQYF

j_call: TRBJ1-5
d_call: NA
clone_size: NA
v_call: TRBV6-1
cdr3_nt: TGTGCCAGCAGTGAAGCGTTTGGGCCTGTGGGTCAGCCCCAGCATTTT
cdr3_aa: CASSEAFGPVGQPQHF

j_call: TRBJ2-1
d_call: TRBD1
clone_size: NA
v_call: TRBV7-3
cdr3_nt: TGTGCCAGCAGCCCGATCACAGGGGGCGCGGATGAGCAGTTCTTC
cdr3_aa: CASSPITGGADEQFF

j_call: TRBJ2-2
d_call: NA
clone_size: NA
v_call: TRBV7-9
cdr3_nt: TGTGCCAGCAGCTTAGCGGCGCCGGGAACCGGGGAGCTGTTTTTT
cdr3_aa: CASSLAAPGTGELFF

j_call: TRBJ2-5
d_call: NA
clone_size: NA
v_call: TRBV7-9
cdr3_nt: TGTGCCAGCAGCCTTAGTGGAGTGGAGACCCAGTACTTC
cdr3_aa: CASSLSGVETQYF

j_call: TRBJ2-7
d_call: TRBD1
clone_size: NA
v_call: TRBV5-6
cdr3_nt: TGTGCCAGCAGCTTGGTAGGGACAGGGTCCTACGAGCAGTACTTC
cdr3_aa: CASSLVGTGSYEQYF